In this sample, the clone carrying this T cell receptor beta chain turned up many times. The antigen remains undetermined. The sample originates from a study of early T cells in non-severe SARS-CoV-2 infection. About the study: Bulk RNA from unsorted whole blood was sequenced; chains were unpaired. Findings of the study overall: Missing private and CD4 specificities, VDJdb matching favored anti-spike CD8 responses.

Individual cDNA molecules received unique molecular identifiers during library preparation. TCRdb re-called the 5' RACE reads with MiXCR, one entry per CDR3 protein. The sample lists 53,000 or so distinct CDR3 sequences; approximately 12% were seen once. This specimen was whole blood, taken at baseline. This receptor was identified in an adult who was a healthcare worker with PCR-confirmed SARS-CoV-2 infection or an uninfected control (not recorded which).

The CDR3, as DNA: TGTGCCAGCAGTTGGCGGAAGAACACTGAAGCTTTCTTT. It encodes CASSWRKNTEAFF. The chain joins TRBV28 to TRBJ1-1; D gene uncertain. CDR1 MDHEN and CDR2 SYDVKM come from the germline V gene. This CDR3 comprises 13 residues. Trimming removed 4 bases from V and 1 base from J, with 7 bases in between. Looking up the rest from reference TRBV28 and TRBJ1-1 gives the full variable domain: DVKVTQSSRYLVKRTGEKVFLECVQDMDHENMFWYRQDPGLGLRLIYFSYDVKMKEKGDIPEGYSVSREKKERFSLILESASTNQTSMYLCASSWRKNTEAFFGQGTRLTVV.